The 18 T cell receptor beta chains below were found in one sample sequenced in a study of cytotoxic CD8 clonotypes in ibrutinib-treated CLL. Measured with immunoSEQ multiplex PCR; TCRdb has only the in-frame clones, and not every one. The table includes about 160,000 clones, roughly 77% detected once. The sequenced sample was PBMCs, obtained after 12 months of ibrutinib treatment. These receptor sequences come from a human donor with chronic lymphocytic leukemia.

This chain connects TRBV29-1 to TRBJ2-7, with 8 bases aligning to TRBD2. V lost 7 bases to trimming and J lost 0 bases; unmatched junction nucleotides: 8. This CDR3 spans 14 amino acids. Germline-derived CDR1 and CDR2 are SQVTM and ANQGSEA. The DNA for the CDR3 is TGCAGCGCCATGACGGGAGGGAGCTCCTACGAGCAGTACTTC. Its translation is CSAMTGGSSYEQYF.

This clone has more than one count but fewer than ten. The chain combines TRBV5-1 with TRBJ1-1; D gene uncertain. CDR3 size: 13 residues. The germline V gene encodes CDR1 SGHRS and CDR2 YFSETQ. Trimming left V 5 bases short and J 2 bases short, with 10 bases between. The CDR3 DNA is TGCGCCAGCAGTTCCGACATTAACACTGAAGCTTTCTTT. Translation gives CASSSDINTEAFF.

The rearrangement links TRBV5-4 to TRBJ2-7; tentatively, D is TRBD1 or TRBD2 (5 bases each). Trimming removed 4 bases at V and 0 bases at J, with 17 bases between. Germline CDR1 is SGHNT and CDR2 is YYREEE (reference sequence). The CDR3 runs to 16 residues. For the CDR3, the DNA is TGTGCCAGCAGCCCATCACTAGGCAGGGCCTCCTACGAGCAGTACTTC. Protein sequence: CASSPSLGRASYEQYF.

The chain has TRBV28 and TRBJ1-5, with TRBD1 as a possible D gene (5 bases). The CDR3 spans 16 residues. Trimming removed 4 bases at V and 6 bases at J, with 19 bases between. The germline CDR1 and CDR2 sequences are MDHEN and SYDVKM. For the CDR3, the DNA is TGTGCCAGCAGTTCTCCGGGACTCCCGAGGGTTCAGCCCCAGCATTTT. This sequence encodes CASSSPGLPRVQPQHF.

The V call is TRBV4-1, the J call TRBJ2-1; D tentatively fits TRBD1 or TRBD2 (5 bases each). The CDR3 has 13 residues. Deletions cut 8 bases from V and 5 bases from J, with 13 bases between. The germline V gene encodes CDR1 MGHRA and CDR2 YSYEKL. The chain's CDR3 is CASAGTVNNEQFF. CDR3 coding DNA: TGCGCCAGCGCCGGGACGGTGAACAATGAGCAGTTCTTC.

The V gene is TRBV11-2, the J gene TRBJ1-1, with 9 bases identical to TRBD1. This CDR3 has 14 amino acids. The germline V gene encodes CDR1 SGHAT and CDR2 FQNNGV. With V trimmed by 8 bases and J by 4 bases, 8 bases remained unmatched. The CDR3 coding sequence is TGTGCCAGCCTACGGGACAGGGATAGCACTGAAGCTTTCTTT. Translation gives CASLRDRDSTEAFF.

The V call is TRBV6-1, the J call TRBJ1-4; the match to TRBD1 covers 8 bases. CDR3 size: 15 residues. Germline V lookup: CDR1 MNHNS, CDR2 SASEGT. Germline trimming cut 6 bases from V and 5 bases from J; bases unmatched to any gene: 8. The CDR3 loop is CASRVRQGTNEKLFF. The CDR3 region has the DNA TGTGCCAGCAGAGTAAGACAGGGGACAAATGAAAAACTGTTTTTT.

The rearrangement joins TRBV19 to TRBJ1-4; D possibly corresponds to TRBD1 (5 bases). The V gene's germline CDR1 is LNHDA and CDR2 SQIVND (reference sequence). V was shortened by 3 bases and J by 3 bases, with 14 bases between the two germline ends. The CDR3 sequence is 16 residues long. The DNA of the CDR3 is TGTGCCAGTAGTATGGACACCCTGGGGGCTAATGAAAAACTGTTTTTT. Translated, it gives CASSMDTLGANEKLFF. Filled out from reference TRBV19 and TRBJ1-4, the complete variable domain reads DGGITQSPKYLFRKEGQNVTLSCEQNLNHDAMYWYRQDPGQGLRLIYYSQIVNDFQKGDIAEGYSVSREKKESFPLTVTSAQKNPTAFYLCASSMDTLGANEKLFFGSGTQLSVL.

J is TRBJ2-7 and V is TRBV11-2; 7 bases are shared with TRBD1. Germline V CDR1 and CDR2: SGHAT, FQNNGV. This CDR3 has 13 residues. The V gene end was trimmed by 7 bases and the J gene end by 4 bases; junction bases not matched to a gene: 7. CDR3 protein: CASTIDRVYEQYF. Here the CDR3 DNA reads TGTGCCAGCACCATTGACAGGGTTTACGAGCAGTACTTC.

This chain joins TRBV7-2 and TRBJ2-1, with D unresolved. Trimming removed 5 bases at V and 5 bases at J, with 4 bases between. Germline V gene data show CDR1 as SGHTA and CDR2 as FQGNSA. The CDR3 extends over 11 amino acids. The CDR3 region is CASSLHNEQFF. The CDR3 DNA reads as TGTGCCAGCAGCCTCCACAATGAGCAGTTCTTC.

The chain has TRBV11-2 and TRBJ2-7; weak D call: TRBD1 (5 bases). Per the germline V gene, CDR1 is SGHAT and CDR2 is FQNNGV. This CDR3 is built from 16 residues. Trimming cost V 1 base and J 4 bases, with 17 bases left between them. The CDR3 loop reads CASSLAQGWNQYEQYF. The CDR3 region has the DNA TGTGCCAGCAGCTTAGCGCAGGGCTGGAATCAATACGAGCAGTACTTC.

The genes are TRBV4-3 and TRBJ1-6; D is unclear. V was cut by 2 bases and J by 6 bases, with 8 bases left in between. The CDR3 has 14 residues. The germline CDR1 and CDR2 sequences are LGHNA and YSLEER. In DNA form, the CDR3 reads TGCGCCAGCAGCCAAATATATTCTAATTCACCCCTCCACTTT. This translates into CASSQIYSNSPLHF.

V gene TRBV7-3 combines with J gene TRBJ2-7, with 11 positions matching TRBD2. The V and J ends lost 5 bases and 7 bases, in that order; junction bases with no gene match: 10. The CDR3 has 15 amino acids. Germline CDR1 SGHTA, CDR2 FQGTGA. The CDR3 DNA reads TGTGCCAGCAGCCCCTCTAGCGGGAGGCCGCGAGAGCAGTACTTC. Translation: CASSPSSGRPREQYF.

This clone showed up just a few times. The chain couples TRBV6-5 to TRBJ1-1; 11 bases line up with TRBD1. With 4 bases clipped from V and 10 bases from J, the junction kept 11 bases outside the gene matches. This CDR3 contains 15 residues. CDR1 is MNHEY and CDR2 is SVGAGI in the germline V gene. CDR3 residues: CASSSGTGGLVGAFF. The CDR3 bases are TGTGCCAGCAGTTCCGGGACAGGGGGGTTGGTAGGAGCTTTCTTT.

Comments on this clone: A read error may produce the germline difference seen at one junction end. The V call is TRBV7-2, the J call TRBJ2-1; 7 nucleotides agree with TRBD1. The CDR3 covers 13 residues. Germline CDR1 and CDR2: SGHTA and FQGNSA. The CDR3 nucleotides are TGTGCCAGCAGCTATAACAGGGGTGGAAGTGGTGTCTTC. Protein: CASSYNRGGSGVF. The variable domain in full, with the rest retrieved from reference TRBV7-2 and TRBJ2-1, is GAGVSQSPSNKVTEKGKDVELRCDPISGHTALYWYRQSLGQGLEFLIYFQGNSAPDKSGLPSDRFSAERTGGSVSTLTIQRTQQEDSAVYLCASSYNRGGSGVFGPGTRLTVL.

The genes are TRBV11-3 and TRBJ1-4, with 10 positions matching TRBD1. The CDR3 loop spans 18 amino acids. Germline assignment: CDR1 SGHNT and CDR2 YENEEA. Trimming took 11 bases from V and 5 from J; bases not matched to a gene: 20. This CDR3 is CAGNRDRGHQEKNEKLFF. The CDR3 DNA sequence: TGTGCCGGTAACCGGGACAGGGGACACCAAGAGAAAAATGAAAAACTGTTTTTT.

The CDR3 region is CASSLTGGMETQYF. CDR3 DNA sequence: TGTGCCAGTAGCCTGACAGGGGGCATGGAGACCCAGTACTTC. The chain is built from TRBV19 and TRBJ2-5; 10 bases agree with TRBD1. The CDR3 is 14 amino acids. From germline, CDR1 is LNHDA and CDR2 SQIVND (reference sequence). After removal of 6 bases from V and 5 bases from J, the junction contained 6 bases not matched to a gene.

Only a few counts were recorded for this clone. The chain uses TRBV2 and TRBJ1-1; a weak D match, TRBD1 (6 bases). CDR3 size: 12 residues. The ends were cut back, 7 bases at V and 11 bases at J, with 17 bases in the middle. Germline V CDR1 and CDR2: SNHLY, FYNNEI. The CDR3 nucleotides read TGTGCCAGCACCTACAGTTGGGGGCCGGCTTTCTTT. Its translation: CASTYSWGPAFF.